The clone carrying this TCR beta chain was observed a few times. Its antigen is not known. This sample stems from a study of T cells in Graves' hyperthyroidism and ophthalmopathy. RNA transcripts were the template for amplifying TCR beta CDR3 regions. An initial round of RT-PCR targeting the TCR CDR3 relied on the HTBI primer set. MiXCR, run by TCRdb on the multiplex PCR reads, gives a single entry per CDR3 protein. The sample yields roughly 250,000 distinct CDR3 sequences, 14% to 15% seen once. Study-level findings and limits: Blood also carried most thyroid clonotypes expanded above 0.001.

CDR1 is KGHDR and CDR2 is SFDVKD in the germline V gene. Trimming removed 2 bases at V and 7 bases at J, with 11 bases between. CDR3 length: 13 amino acids. The J gene is TRBJ2-7, the V gene TRBV24-1, with D maybe TRBD2 (5 bases). Material: blood. The clonotype comes from a woman in her thirties or forties with Graves' hyperthyroidism that later progressed to Graves' ophthalmopathy. The DNA of the CDR3 is TGTGCCACCAGTGATTACGAGGGCCGTGAGCAGTACTTC. This encodes CATSDYEGREQYF.